The present entry profiles one T cell receptor beta chain with its context. This entry belongs to a study of cytomegalovirus exposure and HLA in healthy donors. Trimming took 3 bases from V and 0 from J, leaving 6 bases between them. CDR1 is MNHEY, CDR2 SMNVEV, per germline (reference sequence). CDR3 size: 15 residues. In the PCR, 60 Vbeta and 13 Jbeta primers were used. This table comes from immunoSEQ multiplex PCR, and its TCRdb copy is limited to in-frame clones, with some not included. The sample records about 150,000 clones, approximately 9% being singletons. Sequenced material: PBMCs. This rearrangement joins TRBV27 to TRBJ2-6, with no clear D. The receptor's source is a male donor in good health and CMV-seronegative. CDR3 nucleotides: TGTGCCAGCAGTTTTCTCAGCTCTGGGGCCAACGTCCTGACTTTC. Its protein product is CASSFLSSGANVLTF. Using reference TRBV27 and TRBJ2-6 for the parts outside the CDR3, the full variable domain is EAQVTQNPRYLITVTGKKLTVTCSQNMNHEYMSWYRQDPGLGLRQIYYSMNVEVTDKGDVPEGYKVSRKEKRNFPLILESPSPNQTSLYFCASSFLSSGANVLTFGAGSRLTVL.